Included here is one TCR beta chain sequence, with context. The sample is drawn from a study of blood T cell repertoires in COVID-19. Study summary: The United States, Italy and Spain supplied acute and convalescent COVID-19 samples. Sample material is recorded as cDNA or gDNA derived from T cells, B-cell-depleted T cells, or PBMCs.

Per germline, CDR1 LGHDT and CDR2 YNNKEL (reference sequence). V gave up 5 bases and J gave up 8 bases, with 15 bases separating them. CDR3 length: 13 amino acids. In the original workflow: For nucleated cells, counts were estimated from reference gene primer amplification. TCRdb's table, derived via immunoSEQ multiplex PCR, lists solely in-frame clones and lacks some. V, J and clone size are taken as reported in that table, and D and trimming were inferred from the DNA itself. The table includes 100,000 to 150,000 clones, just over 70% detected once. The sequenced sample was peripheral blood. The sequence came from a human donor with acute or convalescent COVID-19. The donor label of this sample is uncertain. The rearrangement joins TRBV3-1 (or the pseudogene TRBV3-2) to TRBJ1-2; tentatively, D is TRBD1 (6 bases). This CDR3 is CASSSTGSRGYTF. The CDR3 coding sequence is TGTGCCAGCAGCTCAACAGGGTCGAGGGGCTACACCTTC.